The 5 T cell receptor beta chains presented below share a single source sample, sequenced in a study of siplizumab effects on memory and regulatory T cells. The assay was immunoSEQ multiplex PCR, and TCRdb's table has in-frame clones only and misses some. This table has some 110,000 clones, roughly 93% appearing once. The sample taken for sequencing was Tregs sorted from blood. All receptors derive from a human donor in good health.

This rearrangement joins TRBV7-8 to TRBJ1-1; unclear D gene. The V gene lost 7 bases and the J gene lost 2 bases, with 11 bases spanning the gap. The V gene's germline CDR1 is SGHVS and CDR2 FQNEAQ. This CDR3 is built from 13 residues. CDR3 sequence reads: CASKRTVNTEAFF. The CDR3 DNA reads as TGTGCCAGCAAGAGAACAGTAAACACTGAAGCTTTCTTT.

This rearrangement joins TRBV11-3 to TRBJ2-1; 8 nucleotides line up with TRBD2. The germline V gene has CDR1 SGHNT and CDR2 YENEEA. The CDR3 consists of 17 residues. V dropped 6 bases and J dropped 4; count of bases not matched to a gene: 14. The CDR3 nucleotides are TGTGCCAGCAGGCGGGGTTTGACGGCGGGAGGTTACAATGAGCAGTTCTTC. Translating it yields CASRRGLTAGGYNEQFF.

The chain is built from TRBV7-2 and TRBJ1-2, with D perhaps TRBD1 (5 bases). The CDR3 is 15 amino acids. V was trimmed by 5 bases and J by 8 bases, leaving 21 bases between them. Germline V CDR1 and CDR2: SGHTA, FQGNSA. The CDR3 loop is CASSPVQGKAGGYTF. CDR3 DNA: TGTGCCAGCAGCCCGGTTCAGGGAAAAGCGGGCGGCTACACCTTC.

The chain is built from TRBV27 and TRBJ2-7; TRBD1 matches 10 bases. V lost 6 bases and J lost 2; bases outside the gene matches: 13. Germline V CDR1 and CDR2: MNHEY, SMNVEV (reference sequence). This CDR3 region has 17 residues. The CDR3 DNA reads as TGTGCCAGCAGGCGACAGGGGGCAGCGGGGGCCCCCTACGAGCAGTACTTC. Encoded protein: CASRRQGAAGAPYEQYF.

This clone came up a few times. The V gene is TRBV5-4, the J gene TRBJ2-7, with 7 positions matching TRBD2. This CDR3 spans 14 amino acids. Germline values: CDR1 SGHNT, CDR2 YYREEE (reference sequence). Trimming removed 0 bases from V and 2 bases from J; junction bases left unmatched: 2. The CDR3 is CASSLDRGAYEQYF. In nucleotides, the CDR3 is TGTGCCAGCAGCTTGGATCGGGGGGCCTACGAGCAGTACTTC. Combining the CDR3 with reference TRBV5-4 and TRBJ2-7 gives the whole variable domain ETGVTQSPTHLIKTRGQQVTLRCSSQSGHNTVSWYQQALGQGPQFIFQYYREEENGRGNFPPRFSGLQFPNYSSELNVNALELDDSALYLCASSLDRGAYEQYFGPGTRLTVT.